This is a list of T cell receptor beta chains from one sample in a study of blood T cell repertoires in COVID-19. The protocol was immunoSEQ multiplex PCR, while the TCRdb copy is restricted to in-frame clones and leaves out a portion. This table holds fewer than 70,000 clones, about 79% found once. Sequenced: peripheral blood. These receptors all stem from a human donor in a cohort sampled during active COVID-19. Both conserved end residues are part of each CDR3. The D gene is left open where the match is weak. Size tells how often a clone was seen (once, few, many) or the class of an expanded clone, and some rows leave it out.

TRBV5-1,-,-,TRBJ2-5,CASSLFAKQETQYF,TGCGCCAGCAGCTTGTTTGCGAAACAAGAGACCCAGTACTTC
TRBV18,-,-,TRBJ2-7,CASSHDSSSYEQYF,TGTGCCAGCTCCCACGACTCTAGCTCCTACGAGCAGTACTTC
TRBV5-1,-,few,TRBJ1-2,CASSLFDSSLNYGYTF,TGCGCCAGCAGCTTGTTTGACAGCTCTCTTAACTATGGCTACACCTTC
TRBV29-1,-,-,TRBJ2-5,CSVEASYKTQYF,TGCAGCGTTGAGGCCAGTTATAAGACCCAGTACTTC
TRBV18,TRBD1,-,TRBJ2-1,CASFRRFPGQGNNEQFF,TGTGCCAGCTTCAGAAGATTCCCGGGACAGGGGAACAATGAGCAGTTCTTC
TRBV24-1,-,-,TRBJ2-5,CATSDWLDGTQYF,TGTGCCACCAGTGATTGGCTAGATGGGACCCAGTACTTC
TRBV2,TRBD1,-,TRBJ2-5,CARRTGGLETQYF,TGTGCCAGACGGACAGGGGGCCTAGAGACCCAGTACTTC
TRBV30,-,-,TRBJ1-2,CAWTTGSSYGYTF,TGTGCCTGGACGACAGGATCCAGCTATGGCTACACCTTC
TRBV3-1/TRBV3-2,-,-,TRBJ1-2,CASSQATQGRHGYTF,TGTGCCAGCAGCCAAGCGACCCAGGGAAGGCATGGCTACACCTTC
TRBV19,TRBD1,-,TRBJ1-1,CASIGQGAHRSMNTEAFF,TGTGCCAGTATTGGACAGGGGGCCCACAGAAGTATGAACACTGAAGCTTTCTTT
TRBV18,-,-,TRBJ1-2,CASSLQPFPGSAYGYTF,TGTGCCAGCTCACTCCAGCCCTTCCCGGGATCAGCTTATGGCTACACCTTC
TRBV19,-,-,TRBJ1-2,CASTREGSIQGYTF,TGTGCCAGTACCCGCGAGGGCTCGATCCAAGGCTACACCTTC
TRBV12-3/TRBV12-4,-,-,TRBJ1-3,CASRGRIGNTIYF,TGTGCCAGCAGGGGGCGCATTGGGAACACCATATATTTT
TRBV10-3,TRBD2,once,TRBJ2-7,CATGTSGPYEQYF,TGTGCCACCGGGACTAGCGGCCCCTACGAGCAGTACTTC
TRBV27,-,few,TRBJ1-5,CASSPGDSNQPQHF,TGTGCCAGCAGCCCGGGGGATAGCAATCAGCCCCAGCATTTT
TRBV27,TRBD2,-,TRBJ2-3,CASGETGTSGPWQYF,TGTGCCAGCGGGGAAACCGGGACTAGCGGCCCTTGGCAGTATTTT
TRBV2,-,-,TRBJ1-5,CASSELRGSRQPQHF,TGTGCCAGCAGTGAACTAAGGGGATCGCGTCAGCCCCAGCATTTT
TRBV7-9,-,-,TRBJ2-5,CASSLGPDILQETQYF,TGTGCCAGCAGCTTAGGGCCAGACATACTGCAAGAGACCCAGTACTTC
TRBV27,TRBD2,-,TRBJ2-7,CASSLFAGDREQYF,TGTGCCAGCAGTTTATTTGCGGGGGATCGGGAGCAGTACTTC
TRBV27,-,-,TRBJ2-3,CASTHTDTQYF,TGTGCCAGCACCCACACAGATACGCAGTATTTT